This section outlines one T cell receptor (beta chain) sequence together with its context. Its antigen is undetermined. The entry originates in a study of shared clonotypes between healthy human individuals. General observations from the study: Blood alone was sampled, and tissue repertoires likely differ.

Some clones are missing from TCRdb's copy, which holds only in-frame ones; the method was immunoSEQ multiplex PCR. This sample has 2 million to 2.5 million clones, with around 95% found just once. V gave up 0 bases and J gave up 3 bases, with 9 bases separating them. The CDR3 runs to 15 residues. CDR1 and CDR2 (germline): LNHNV, YYDKDF (reference sequence). The source of this sequence is a young man in good health. The chain combines TRBV15 with TRBJ1-3; D remains unclear. Sequences were obtained from naive CD4+ T cells sorted from blood. Noted subset: CD45RA+ positively selected. CDR3 in amino acids: CATSRDLRDGNTIYF. In DNA, the CDR3 is TGTGCCACCAGCAGAGATTTAAGGGATGGAAACACCATATATTTT.